This entry lists 5 T cell receptor beta chains sequenced from one sample in a study of cytomegalovirus exposure and HLA in healthy donors (dated by TCRdb to 2016 to 2017). Libraries were constructed by the immunoSEQ multiplex PCR assay. For the multiplex PCR, a mixture combining 60 forward primers for TCR Vbeta segments and 13 reverse primers for TCR Jbeta segments was used. TCRdb holds this immuneACCESS table with in-frame rearrangements only. Some clones are missing; in checked studies, unresolved V genes explain under half, and the rest has no known cause. The sample has about 200,000 clones on record, roughly an eighth of them singletons. In total, the top ten clones hold 7.8% of the sample. Sequenced: PBMCs. The receptor source for this set is a man between 50 and 59 years old in good health and CMV-seropositive.

There are many counts of this clone. The chain combines TRBV18 with TRBJ2-2, with D unresolved. The length of the CDR3 is 13 residues. Trimming removed 6 bases at V and 8 bases at J, with 13 bases between. The germline V gene has CDR1 KGHSH and CDR2 LQKENI. The CDR3 nucleotides read TGTGCCAGCTCCCGACTCTCCGGAGGGGAGCTGTTTTTT. This gives the protein CASSRLSGGELFF.

The V gene is TRBV27, the J gene TRBJ1-3; D uncertain. The CDR3 totals 16 residues. The germline gives CDR1 MNHEY, CDR2 SMNVEV (reference sequence). The V and J ends lost 2 bases and 0 bases respectively, with 11 bases between them. CDR3 region: CASSLNLPSSGNTIYF. For the CDR3, the DNA is TGTGCCAGCAGTTTAAACCTTCCTAGCTCTGGAAACACCATATATTTT.

This clone was seen a few times. This chain joins TRBV7-8 and TRBJ1-5; D uncertain. Trimming pared 4 bases from V and 1 base from J, leaving 8 bases between. Germline lookup yields CDR1 SGHVS and CDR2 FQNEAQ. The CDR3 spans 14 residues. CDR3 DNA sequence: TGTGCCAGCAGCTCTAGAGGAAGCAATCAGCCCCAGCATTTT. This encodes CASSSRGSNQPQHF.

The genes are TRBV29-1 and TRBJ1-1; no clear D gene. Trimming left V 6 bases short and J 6 bases short, with 11 bases between. This CDR3 region has 11 residues. Per the germline V gene, CDR1 is SQVTM and CDR2 is ANQGSEA. Here the CDR3 reads CSVASSAEAFF. The CDR3 DNA reads as TGCAGCGTCGCCTCGAGCGCTGAAGCTTTCTTT.

The chain has TRBV6-1 and TRBJ1-5; 8 nucleotides match TRBD1. Germline loops: CDR1 MNHNS, CDR2 SASEGT. The CDR3 spans 14 residues. Unmatched junction bases numbered 4, after V lost 5 bases and J lost 4 bases. CDR3 protein: CASSPDRGNQPQHF. As DNA, the CDR3 is TGTGCCAGCAGTCCCGACAGGGGAAATCAGCCCCAGCATTTT.